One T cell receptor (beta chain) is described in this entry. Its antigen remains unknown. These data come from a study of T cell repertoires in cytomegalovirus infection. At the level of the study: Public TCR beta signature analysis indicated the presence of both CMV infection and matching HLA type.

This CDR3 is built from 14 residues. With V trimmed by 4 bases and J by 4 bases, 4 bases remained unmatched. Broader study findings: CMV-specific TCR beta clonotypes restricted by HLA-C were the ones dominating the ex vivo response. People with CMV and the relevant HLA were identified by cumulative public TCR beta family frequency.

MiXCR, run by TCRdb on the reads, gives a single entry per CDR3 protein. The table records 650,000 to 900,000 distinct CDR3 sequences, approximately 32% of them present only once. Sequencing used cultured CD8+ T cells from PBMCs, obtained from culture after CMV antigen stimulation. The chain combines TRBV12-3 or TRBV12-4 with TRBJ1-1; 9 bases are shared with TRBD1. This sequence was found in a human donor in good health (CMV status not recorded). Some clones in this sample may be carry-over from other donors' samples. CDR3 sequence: CASSWDRVGTEAFF. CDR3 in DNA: TGTGCCAGCAGTTGGGACAGGGTCGGCACTGAAGCTTTCTTT.